The source of this TCR beta chain is a study of T cells of healthy individuals (dated by TCRdb to 2016 to 2018). Trimming leaves V shorter by 6 bases and J shorter by 9 bases, with the junction holding 13 bases beyond the gene matches. CDR1 and CDR2, per the germline V gene (reference sequence), are DFQATT and SNEGSKA. CDR3 length: 14 amino acids, cysteine to phenylalanine. The CDR3 DNA has 42 bases and is translated from base 1. This clonotype was seen only a few times. Its antigen has not been determined. Within one base of it there is no much larger clone, and no base qualities were kept. Receptors were amplified or captured by 5' RACE. Sequencing relied on an Illumina MiSeq. TCRdb reanalyzed the raw reads on its own, using fastp at Q25 for trimming and MiXCR for clone calling, and kept in-frame beta chains. Rows with one shared CDR3 protein collapse into an entry with the most common genes and DNA. In all, the sample holds about 96,000 distinct CDR3 sequences, and 17% of those were seen once. The ten largest clones add up to more than 5.5% of the sample.

The sequence was collected from a human donor in good health. The V and J segments used are TRBV20-1 and TRBJ1-5, with 8 middle bases fitting TRBD1. The CDR3: CSAKDREGHRPQHF. DNA sequence: TGCAGTGCCAAGGACAGGGAGGGCCATAGGCCCCAGCATTTT.